The clone carrying this T cell receptor (beta chain) was recorded many times. A much larger clone lies one base from this, so it may be a read error. This record belongs to a study of prognosis after radiotherapy for stage I lung cancer. With two-round multiplex PCR, TCR beta CDR3 sequences were amplified from genomic DNA. The use of primers specific to each TRBV and TRBJ gene characterized first-round PCR. TCRdb reprocessed the multiplex PCR reads via MiXCR and lists one record per CDR3 protein. This table has roughly 26,000 distinct CDR3 sequences, 25% to 30% appearing once. The CDR3 sequence is 14 residues long. V lost 0 bases and J 5 bases, leaving 14 bases between the germline ends. Germline V gene data show CDR1 as DFQATT and CDR2 as SNEGSKA (reference sequence).

The chain uses TRBV20-1 and TRBJ2-7; no clear D gene. The sequence was collected from a donor at least 50 years old with non-small cell lung cancer. Sequencing used PBMCs, obtained before or after stereotactic body radiation therapy (not recorded which). Here the CDR3 reads CSARDLFLANEQYF. CDR3 coding DNA: TGCAGTGCTAGAGATCTTTTTTTGGCCAACGAGCAGTACTTC.